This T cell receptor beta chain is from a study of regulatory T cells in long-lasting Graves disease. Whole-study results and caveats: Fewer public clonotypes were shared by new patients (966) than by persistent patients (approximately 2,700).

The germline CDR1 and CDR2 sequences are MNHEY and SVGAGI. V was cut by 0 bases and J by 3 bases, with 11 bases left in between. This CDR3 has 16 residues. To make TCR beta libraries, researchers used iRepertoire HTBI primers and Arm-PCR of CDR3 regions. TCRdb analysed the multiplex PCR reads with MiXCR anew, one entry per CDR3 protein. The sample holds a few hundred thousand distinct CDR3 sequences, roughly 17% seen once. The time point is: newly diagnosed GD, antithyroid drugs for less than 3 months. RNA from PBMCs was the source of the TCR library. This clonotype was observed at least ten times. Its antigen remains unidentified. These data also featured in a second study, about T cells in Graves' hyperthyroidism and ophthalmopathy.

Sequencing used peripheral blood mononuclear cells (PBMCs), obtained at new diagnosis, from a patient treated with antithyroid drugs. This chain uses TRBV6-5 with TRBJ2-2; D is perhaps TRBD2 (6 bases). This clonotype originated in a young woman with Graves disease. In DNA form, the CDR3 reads TGTGCCAGCAGTTACTCGTCAGCGGGTTACACCGGGGAGCTGTTTTTT. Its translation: CASSYSSAGYTGELFF.